The rows below give T cell receptor beta chains drawn from one sample of a study of blood T cell repertoires in COVID-19. Here immunoSEQ multiplex PCR was the method, and the copy in TCRdb shows in-frame clones only, minus some. The data hold some 81,000 clones, with about 95% observed a single time. Material: peripheral blood. The receptor source for this set is a human donor with active COVID-19. The donor label of this sample is uncertain. The CDR3 runs from the conserved cysteine through the conserved F or W. The D gene is left open where the match is weak.

d_gene: -; v_gene: TRBV7-9; j_gene: TRBJ1-6; len: 14; CDR3aa: CASSLGDYNSPLHF
d_gene: -; v_gene: TRBV9; j_gene: TRBJ2-5; len: 15; CDR3aa: CASSFRTDLQETQYF
d_gene: TRBD1; v_gene: TRBV5-6; j_gene: TRBJ1-6; len: 17; CDR3aa: CASSLGVLTGVHSPLHF
d_gene: TRBD2; v_gene: TRBV5-1; j_gene: TRBJ2-1; len: 15; CDR3aa: CASSMSGSSYNEQFF
d_gene: TRBD1; v_gene: TRBV19; j_gene: TRBJ1-5; len: 17; CDR3aa: CASSKREGQGGNQPQHF
d_gene: -; v_gene: TRBV18; j_gene: TRBJ2-2; len: 17; CDR3aa: CASSPFTSTANTGELFF
d_gene: -; v_gene: TRBV6-6; j_gene: TRBJ1-6; len: 16; CDR3aa: CASTADRDITNSPLHF
d_gene: TRBD2; v_gene: TRBV24-1; j_gene: TRBJ2-3; len: 17; CDR3aa: CATSDSGLAGGTDTQYF
d_gene: -; v_gene: TRBV10-3; j_gene: TRBJ2-7; len: 14; CDR3aa: CAISENREPDEQYF
d_gene: -; v_gene: TRBV11-2; j_gene: TRBJ1-2; len: 14; CDR3aa: CASSSMQGNYGYTF
d_gene: TRBD1; v_gene: TRBV19; j_gene: TRBJ1-1; len: 13; CDR3aa: CASRARQGPEAFF
d_gene: -; v_gene: TRBV6-7; j_gene: TRBJ1-5; len: 15; CDR3aa: CASTLKGQSNQPQHF
d_gene: -; v_gene: TRBV29-1; j_gene: TRBJ2-2; len: 14; CDR3aa: CSVEAGTNTGELFF
d_gene: TRBD1; v_gene: TRBV11-3; j_gene: TRBJ2-7; len: 15; CDR3aa: CASSLRGQGGYEQYF
d_gene: TRBD2; v_gene: TRBV3-1/TRBV3-2; j_gene: TRBJ2-3; len: 18; CDR3aa: CASSQEMLAGGVTDTQYF
d_gene: TRBD2; v_gene: TRBV5-1; j_gene: TRBJ2-1; len: 14; CDR3aa: CASQVSGGENEQFF
d_gene: -; v_gene: TRBV6-6; j_gene: TRBJ2-7; len: 12; CDR3aa: CASRRQDYEQYF
d_gene: -; v_gene: TRBV11-2; j_gene: TRBJ2-7; len: 15; CDR3aa: CASSLKKGQNYEQYF
d_gene: -; v_gene: TRBV19; j_gene: TRBJ1-6; len: 18; CDR3aa: CASSLLQGSSSYNSPLHF
d_gene: -; v_gene: TRBV9; j_gene: TRBJ1-4; len: 16; CDR3aa: CASSVDEGRFNEKLFF